This T cell receptor beta chain appears in the sequencing data of a study of T cell changes during pregnancy in multiple sclerosis. The germline gives CDR1 MNHNY, CDR2 SVGAGI (reference sequence). The CDR3 covers 16 residues. V lost 0 bases, J lost 5 bases, and 14 bases lay in between. The table came from immunoSEQ multiplex PCR; TCRdb's copy has only in-frame clones and leaves some out. This table holds about 17,000 clones, 70% to 90% found once. This specimen consisted of CD8+ T cells from peripheral blood mononuclear cells, obtained after pregnancy. The receptor comes from a female donor in good health, enrolled as a control in a pregnancy study. The chain carries TRBV6-6 and TRBJ2-1; D is possibly TRBD2 (5 bases). In DNA, the CDR3 is TGTGCCAGCAGTTACTCTCTACCGCCGGGAAACAATGAGCAGTTCTTC. Protein product: CASSYSLPPGNNEQFF.